This paragraph reports one TCR beta chain. Antigen specificity is unknown. PCR amplification relied on 60 Vbeta primers (plus 13 Jbeta primers). Only in-frame clones appear in the TCRdb table, and some are missing; sequencing was by immunoSEQ multiplex PCR. Here the sample table reports 200,000 to 250,000 clones. The sample originates from a study of cytomegalovirus exposure and HLA in healthy donors. Whole-study findings and limits: V- and J-gene trimming of TCR beta was linked (in a later analysis) to a missense DCLRE1C variant. For most TCR beta V segments, an earlier analysis put the productive rate at about 90% or about 30% of the time. Presence/absence analyses treated sequencing depth as roughly uniform across donors. An analysis that was carried out later associated approximately 17,000 TCR beta sequences with HLA alleles at 0.05 false discovery rate.

The CDR3 is made up of 14 amino acids. Germline CDR1 reads SGHTA; CDR2 reads FQGNSA. The V end lost 5 bases, the J end lost 1 base, and 8 bases lay between the germline ends. The chain recombines TRBV7-2 with TRBJ1-4, with D unresolved. The sample comprised PBMCs. This clonotype was obtained from a young woman in good health and CMV-seropositive. The CDR3 protein is CASSPSLTNEKLFF. DNA for the CDR3: TGTGCCAGCAGCCCTAGTCTAACTAATGAAAAACTGTTTTTT.